This T cell receptor (beta chain) originates from a study of T cell repertoires in cytomegalovirus infection. About the study: CMV epitopes in the study were HLA-C-restricted (recently identified) and HLA-B-restricted (well studied). Regarding the study as a whole: Summed frequency of shared TCR beta families picked out CMV carriers who also had the relevant HLA. In two of eight donors, the top clonotype was HLA-C-restricted CMV-specific.

This clonotype was seen only a few times. The antigen is undetermined. From the reads, TCRdb called clonotypes with MiXCR, one entry per CDR3 protein. The table has about 920,000 distinct CDR3 sequences, 25% to 40% seen once. Here the sequenced sample was cultured CD8+ T cells from PBMCs, taken from culture after CMV antigen stimulation. This TCR came from a human donor in good health (CMV status not recorded). Some clones in this sample may be carry-over from other donors' samples.

CDR3 residues: CASSLTSSGAVTDTQYF. The CDR3 DNA sequence: TGTGCCAGCAGCTTAACTTCTAGCGGGGCGGTCACAGATACGCAGTATTTT. The V gene is TRBV11-2, the J gene TRBJ2-3; 9 bases are a match to TRBD2. The V gene's germline CDR1 is SGHAT and CDR2 FQNNGV. This CDR3 is built from 17 residues. The ends lost 2 bases at V and 2 bases at J; junction bases unmatched: 8.